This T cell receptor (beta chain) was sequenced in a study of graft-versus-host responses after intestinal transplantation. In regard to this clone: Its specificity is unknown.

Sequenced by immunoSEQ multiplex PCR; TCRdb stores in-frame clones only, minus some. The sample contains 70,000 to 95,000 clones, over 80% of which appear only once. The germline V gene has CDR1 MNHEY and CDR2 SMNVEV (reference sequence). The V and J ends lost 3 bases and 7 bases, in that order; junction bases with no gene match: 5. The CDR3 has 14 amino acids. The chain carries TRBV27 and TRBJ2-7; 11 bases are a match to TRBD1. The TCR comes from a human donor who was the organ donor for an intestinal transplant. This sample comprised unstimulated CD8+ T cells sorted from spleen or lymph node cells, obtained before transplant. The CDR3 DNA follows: TGTGCCAGCAGTTTCGGACAGGGGGCGGGAGAGCAGTACTTC. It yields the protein CASSFGQGAGEQYF.